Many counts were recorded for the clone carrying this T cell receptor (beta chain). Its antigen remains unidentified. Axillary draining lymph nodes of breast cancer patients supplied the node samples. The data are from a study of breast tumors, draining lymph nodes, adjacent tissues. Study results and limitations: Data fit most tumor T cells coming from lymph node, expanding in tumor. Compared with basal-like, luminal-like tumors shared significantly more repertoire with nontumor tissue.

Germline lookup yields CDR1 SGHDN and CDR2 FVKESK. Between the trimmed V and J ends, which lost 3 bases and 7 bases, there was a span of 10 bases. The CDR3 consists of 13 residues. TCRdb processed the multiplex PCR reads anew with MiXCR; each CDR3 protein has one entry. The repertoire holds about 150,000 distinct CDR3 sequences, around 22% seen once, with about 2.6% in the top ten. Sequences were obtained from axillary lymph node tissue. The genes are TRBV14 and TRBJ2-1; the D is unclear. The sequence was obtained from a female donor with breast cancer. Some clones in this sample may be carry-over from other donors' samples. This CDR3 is CASSQGSYNEQFF. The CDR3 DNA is TGTGCCAGCAGCCAGGGATCATATAATGAGCAGTTCTTC. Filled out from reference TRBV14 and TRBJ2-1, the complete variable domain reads EAGVTQFPSHSVIEKGQTVTLRCDPISGHDNLYWYRRVMGKEIKFLLHFVKESKQDESGMPNNRFLAERTGGTYSTLKVQPAELEDSGVYFCASSQGSYNEQFFGPGTRLTVL.